A single sample gave rise to the 5 T cell receptor beta chains below, sequenced in a study of T cell responses to AZD1222 COVID-19 vaccine. Method: immunoSEQ multiplex PCR; TCRdb's copy keeps in-frame clones and lacks some. The table has 150,000 to 200,000 clones, approximately 92% seen once; the top ten hold more than 0.85%. Sample: peripheral blood, taken 28 days after the second dose of the MenACWY control vaccine. Source of these receptors: an adult who received the MenACWY meningococcal vaccine as a control.

V and J are TRBV7-8 and TRBJ2-1; D may correspond to TRBD1 or TRBD2 (5 bases each). Trimming shortened V by 0 bases and J by 9 bases, and 6 bases separated the two germline ends. Germline V gene sequence: CDR1 SGHVS, CDR2 FQNEAQ. CDR3 length equals 12 residues. CDR3 in amino acids: CASSLAGGEQFF. The CDR3, as DNA: TGTGCCAGCAGCTTAGCTGGGGGTGAGCAGTTCTTC.

This clone was seen a few times. This rearrangement joins TRBV2 to TRBJ1-1; D unresolved. The V gene lost 3 bases and the J gene lost 1 base, with 9 bases spanning the gap. The CDR3 spans 14 residues. Germline V lookup: CDR1 SNHLY, CDR2 FYNNEI. The CDR3 DNA sequence: TGTGCCAGCAGTGAGGGCAGGCAGAACACTGAAGCTTTCTTT. Translating it yields CASSEGRQNTEAFF.

The chain recombines TRBV3-1 (or the pseudogene TRBV3-2) with TRBJ2-7; 8 bases agree with TRBD2. The CDR3 loop spans 15 amino acids. Germline V CDR1 and CDR2: LGHDT, YNNKEL (reference sequence). Trimming removed 1 base from V and 0 bases from J; junction bases left unmatched: 2. The CDR3 reads CASSQGGGYSYEQYF. DNA for the CDR3: TGTGCCAGCAGCCAAGGCGGGGGGTACTCCTACGAGCAGTACTTC.

Notes on this clone: Germline and junction disagree at one end, which may indicate a read error. The chain employs TRBV12-3 or TRBV12-4 and TRBJ1-2; 7 bases agree with TRBD1. This CDR3 comprises 12 residues. CDR3 residues: CASRGQHYGYTF. Here the CDR3 DNA reads TGTGCCAGCAGGGGACAGCACTACGGCTACACCTTC.

The V call is TRBV12-3 or TRBV12-4, the J call TRBJ1-1; a possible D gene is TRBD1 (5 bases). Deletions cut 6 bases from V and 3 bases from J, with 11 bases between. The CDR3 has 13 residues. The CDR3 here is CASSQDTHTEAFF. In DNA, the CDR3 is TGTGCCAGCAGCCAGGACACCCACACTGAAGCTTTCTTT.